A single sample gave rise to the 16 T cell receptor beta chains below, sequenced in a study of OX40 agonist ivuxolimab in advanced cancers. Sequencing was performed with immunoSEQ multiplex PCR; in TCRdb, only in-frame clones are kept and a portion is missing. The table lists some 67,000 clones, more than 70% of them singletons. The input for sequencing was CD4+ or CD8+ T cells sorted from blood, taken in a trial of the OX40 agonist ivuxolimab. The source of these receptors is an adult with an advanced solid tumor such as melanoma, head and neck, liver or kidney cancer.

This clone was counted once. The chain couples TRBV28 to TRBJ2-5, with D hard to call. Gene TRBJ2-7 matches the end of the DNA better, so the J call may be wrong. The CDR3 totals 13 residues. Germline V gives CDR1 MDHEN, CDR2 SYDVKM. CDR3 bases: TGTGCCAGCAAGGGCCAAACGTCTTACGAGCAGTACTTC. Translating gives CASKGQTSYEQYF.

This sequence joins TRBV5-1 and TRBJ2-5; D gene unclear. CDR3 length equals 13 residues. V lost 0 bases, J lost 2 bases, and 5 bases lay in between. Per the germline V gene, CDR1 is SGHRS and CDR2 is YFSETQ. CDR3 residues: CASSLAVQETQYF. CDR3 DNA: TGCGCCAGCAGCTTGGCCGTACAAGAGACCCAGTACTTC.

As concerns this clone: At one boundary the junction diverges from the germline segment, which might be a read error. This chain connects TRBV5-1 to TRBJ2-7; TRBD2 matches 10 bases. CDR3 length: 14 amino acids. Germline-derived CDR1 and CDR2 are SGHRS and YFSETQ. CDR3 DNA: TGCGCAAGCAGCTTCGTGACTAGCGGGTACGAGCAGTACTTC. Translated: CASSFVTSGYEQYF. The variable domain in full, with the rest retrieved from reference TRBV5-1 and TRBJ2-7, is KAGVTQTPRYLIKTRGQQVTLSCSPISGHRSVSWYQQTPGQGLQFLFEYFSETQRNKGNFPGRFSGRQFSNSRSEMNVSTLELGDSALYLCASSFVTSGYEQYFGPGTRLTVT.

The chain couples TRBV9 to TRBJ2-7, with 7 nucleotides matching TRBD1. This CDR3 has 14 amino acids. V gave up 0 bases and J gave up 5 bases; unmatched junction bases: 5. Germline V gives CDR1 SGDLS, CDR2 YYNGEE. CDR3 amino acids: CASSVGVGGDEQYF. The DNA of the CDR3 is TGTGCCAGCAGCGTAGGAGTAGGGGGCGACGAGCAGTACTTC.

The chain links TRBV7-9 to TRBJ2-2; 8 bases match TRBD1. Trimming at V came to 10 bases and at J to 6 bases, leaving 7 bases not matched to a gene. This CDR3 has 13 residues. In germline, CDR1 is SEHNR, CDR2 FQNEAQ (reference sequence). The CDR3 region is CATESQGAGELFF. CDR3 DNA sequence: TGTGCCACCGAGTCACAGGGGGCCGGGGAGCTGTTTTTT.

The rearrangement links TRBV27 to TRBJ1-2, with 10 nucleotides matching TRBD1. Germline CDR1 reads MNHEY; CDR2 reads SMNVEV (reference sequence). The CDR3 sequence is 14 residues long. Trimming removed 5 bases from V and 3 bases from J; junction bases left unmatched: 3. CDR3 in DNA: TGTGCCAGCAGTCTGACAGGGGGCTACTATGGCTACACCTTC. It codes for CASSLTGGYYGYTF.

The chain uses TRBV18 and TRBJ2-5; D call uncertain. The CDR3 loop spans 11 amino acids. V was pared by 4 bases and J by 2 bases, with 2 bases between. CDR1 is KGHSH and CDR2 is LQKENI in the germline V gene. In nucleotides, the CDR3 is TGTGCCAGCTCACGGCAAGAGACCCAGTACTTC. Amino acids: CASSRQETQYF.

This clone was picked up one time. The CDR3 DNA sequence: TGTGCCAGCGGAACCCGGAGGGAGGAGCAGTACTTC. Its protein product is CASGTRREEQYF. The chain links TRBV28 to TRBJ2-7; the D gene is possibly TRBD2 (6 bases). In germline, CDR1 is MDHEN, CDR2 SYDVKM. This CDR3 region has 12 residues. The ends were cut back, 8 bases at V and 7 bases at J, with 15 bases in the middle.

The chain couples TRBV7-8 to TRBJ2-3; no clear D gene. CDR3 length: 13 amino acids. CDR1 and CDR2 from the germline V gene are SGHVS and FQNEAQ. Deletions cut 5 bases from V and 0 bases from J, with 6 bases between. The CDR3 bases are TGTGCCAGCAGCATGGCTAGCACAGATACGCAGTATTTT. This translates into CASSMASTDTQYF.

The chain couples TRBV7-9 to TRBJ1-2; D perhaps matches TRBD1 (5 bases). The germline V gene encodes CDR1 SEHNR and CDR2 FQNEAQ (reference sequence). Deletions cut 5 bases from V and 2 bases from J, with 12 bases between. The CDR3 extends over 14 amino acids. This CDR3 reads CASSIGTANYGYTF. The CDR3 DNA is TGTGCCAGCAGCATAGGGACGGCCAACTATGGCTACACCTTC.

The rearrangement uses TRBV18 and TRBJ1-2, with no clear D. This CDR3 is built from 13 residues. V dropped 3 bases and J dropped 6 bases, with 11 bases sitting between them. The germline V gene has CDR1 KGHSH and CDR2 LQKENI. The CDR3 nucleotides read TGTGCCAGCTCACCGGGAAGGCAGGATGGCTACACCTTC. Its translation: CASSPGRQDGYTF.

The V and J genes are TRBV5-1 and TRBJ2-3; maybe TRBD2 (6 bases). The V end was cut by 4 bases, the J end by 3 bases, with 15 bases between. Germline V gene lookup returns CDR1 SGHRS and CDR2 YFSETQ. This CDR3 comprises 15 residues. For the CDR3, the DNA is TGCGCCAGCAGCGGAGGGACTCCTTTTACAGATACGCAGTATTTT. Protein: CASSGGTPFTDTQYF.

This clone has only a few counts. This sequence joins TRBV5-1 and TRBJ2-7, with TRBD2 matching over 13 bases. CDR3 size: 17 residues. Germline V gene sequence: CDR1 SGHRS, CDR2 YFSETQ. V lost 0 bases, J lost 5 bases, and 8 bases stayed unmatched. The CDR3 loop reads CASSLGTSGSRSDEQYF. In nucleotides, the CDR3 is TGCGCCAGCAGCTTGGGGACTAGCGGGAGTCGCAGCGACGAGCAGTACTTC.

The chain joins TRBV7-9 to TRBJ2-5, with 7 bases identical to TRBD1. V trimming: 1 base; J trimming: 5 bases; junction bases outside the gene matches: 4. In germline, CDR1 is SEHNR, CDR2 FQNEAQ (reference sequence). The CDR3 totals 14 residues. This CDR3 reads CASSLGQGWETQYF. The DNA for the CDR3 is TGTGCCAGCAGCTTAGGACAGGGCTGGGAGACCCAGTACTTC.

The chain couples TRBV15 to TRBJ2-5; TRBD1 is a possible D gene (5 bases). The V gene's germline CDR1 is LNHNV and CDR2 YYDKDF (reference sequence). The CDR3 extends over 14 amino acids. Trimming pared 2 bases from V and 4 bases from J, leaving 11 bases between. CDR3 DNA sequence: TGTGCCACCAGCAGACAGGGCTGGATAGAGACCCAGTACTTC. This gives the protein CATSRQGWIETQYF.

The rearrangement uses TRBV28 and TRBJ2-7; D is perhaps TRBD1 (6 bases). Trimming stripped 6 bases from V and 0 bases from J, with 15 bases between. The CDR3 runs 15 residues. CDR1 MDHEN and CDR2 SYDVKM come from the germline V gene. The CDR3 protein is CASRLQGPSSYEQYF. The CDR3 nucleotides are TGTGCCAGCAGACTACAGGGACCCAGCTCCTACGAGCAGTACTTC.